The 18 T cell receptor beta chains listed next were all sequenced from one sample in a study of glioma-infiltrating T cells. The iRepertoire nested amplicon-rescue multiplex PCR amplified TCR alpha and beta CDR3s from RNA. TCRdb passed the multiplex PCR reads through MiXCR, listing each CDR3 protein once. The sample has around 170,000 distinct CDR3 sequences, around 45% seen once. Sequencing was done on a sample of glioma tissue, nonneoplastic brain tissue, or PBMCs (not recorded which). Every receptor here comes from a human donor with low-grade glioma or glioblastoma, undergoing nonglioma brain surgery, or in good health (not recorded which).

This clonotype was observed a handful of times. With a much larger clone just one base away, this may be a read error. Here the CDR3 reads CATSRVQTSSEQFF. The CDR3 DNA sequence: TGTGCCACCAGCAGAGTGCAGACTAGCAGCGAGCAGTTCTTC. The chain combines TRBV15 with TRBJ2-1; TRBD2 agrees at 7 bases. Trimming cost V 1 base and J 10 bases; bases outside gene matches: 7. The CDR3 is 14 amino acids. Looked up from germline, CDR1 is LNHNV and CDR2 is YYDKDF (reference sequence).

This clonotype has ten or more counts. V usage is TRBV27 and J usage is TRBJ2-5; possibly TRBD1 or TRBD2 for D (5 bases each). CDR1 MNHEY and CDR2 SMNVEV come from the germline V gene (reference sequence). The CDR3 length is 15 residues. Trimming took 5 bases from V and 4 from J, leaving 17 bases between them. CDR3 sequence: CASSLSTGLGETQYF. CDR3 nucleotide sequence: TGTGCCAGCAGTCTTTCAACGGGGCTGGGAGAGACCCAGTACTTC.

This clonotype showed up many times. The genes are TRBV29-1 and TRBJ2-2, with D unresolved. Germline loops: CDR1 SQVTM, CDR2 ANQGSEA. V was cut by 3 bases and J by 2 bases, with 7 bases left in between. The CDR3 loop spans 13 amino acids. As DNA, the CDR3 is TGCAGCGTTGACCTCAGCAACACCGGGGAGCTGTTTTTT. Translation: CSVDLSNTGELFF.

Concerning this clonotype itself: A junction end diverges from the germline sequence, so it may reflect a read error. The rearrangement uses TRBV7-2 and TRBJ1-6; D is undetermined. CDR3 length equals 15 residues. From germline, CDR1 is SGHTA and CDR2 FQGNSA. CDR3 nucleotide sequence: TGTGCCAGCAGCTTAATGAGGCGTAATAATTCACCCCTCGACTTT. Translated: CASSLMRRNNSPLDF. Using reference TRBV7-2 and TRBJ1-6 for the parts outside the CDR3, the full variable domain is GAGVSQSPSNKVTEKGKDVELRCDPISGHTALYWYRQSLGQGLEFLIYFQGNSAPDKSGLPSDRFSAERTGGSVSTLTIQRTQQEDSAVYLCASSLMRRNNSPLDFGNGTRLTVT.

Concerning this clonotype itself: A much bigger clone sits one base away, suggesting this may be a read error. The chain has TRBV2 and TRBJ2-1; 7 bases agree with TRBD2. The V gene end was trimmed by 5 bases and the J gene end by 7 bases; junction bases not matched to a gene: 8. The CDR3 has 14 amino acids. Germline assignment: CDR1 SNHLY and CDR2 FYNNEI. Written as DNA, the CDR3 is TGTGCCAGCAGTCGGGGGGTTTGGGGGAATGAGCAGTTCTTC. It is translated as CASSRGVWGNEQFF. Looking up the rest from reference TRBV2 and TRBJ2-1 gives the full variable domain: EPEVTQTPSHQVTQMGQEVILRCVPISNHLYFYWYRQILGQKVEFLVSFYNNEISEKSEIFDDQFSVERPDGSNFTLKIRSTKLEDSAMYFCASSRGVWGNEQFFGPGTRLTVL.

This clonotype was seen repeatedly, ten times or more. J is TRBJ2-3 and V is TRBV4-1; no firm D call. The length of the CDR3 is 11 residues. In germline, CDR1 is MGHRA, CDR2 YSYEKL. Trimming took 0 bases from V and 9 from J, leaving 4 bases between them. In nucleotides, the CDR3 is TGCGCCAGCAGCCAAGAGAACACGCAGTATTTT. It translates to CASSQENTQYF.

Details on this clonotype: A much more abundant neighbour one base away suggests this may be a read error. This sequence joins TRBV7-2 and TRBJ2-6; 9 bases line up with TRBD1. The CDR3 has 19 amino acids. Germline V gives CDR1 SGHTA, CDR2 FQGNSA. As DNA, the CDR3 is TGTGCCAGCACCCCAAGGTGGCGGGGACAGGGTTTTGGGGACAACGTCCTGACTTTC. Residues: CASTPRWRGQGFGDNVLTF.

This clonotype has ten or more counts. J is TRBJ1-2 and V is TRBV25-1; D call uncertain. V was clipped by 2 bases and J by 8 bases, with 15 bases between them. Germline lookup yields CDR1 MGHDK and CDR2 SYGVNS. There are 14 residues in the CDR3. CDR3 residues: CASSEHMANRGYTF. CDR3 sequence (DNA): TGTGCCAGCAGTGAACACATGGCGAACCGGGGCTACACCTTC.

A few counts support this clonotype. The chain combines TRBV12-3 or TRBV12-4 with TRBJ2-1, with 8 bases that match TRBD1. V dropped 1 base and J dropped 6; count of bases not matched to a gene: 8. This CDR3 contains 16 residues. Here the CDR3 reads CASSLVGFQGANEQFF. The CDR3 nucleotides are TGTGCCAGCAGTTTAGTCGGATTCCAGGGGGCCAATGAGCAGTTCTTC.

This clonotype was counted a single time. Likely a read error: the CDR3 ends without its conserved phenylalanine or tryptophan. This chain links TRBV19 with TRBJ1-1; 7 bases agree with TRBD1. Germline V lookup: CDR1 LNHDA, CDR2 SQIVND (reference sequence). CDR3 length equals 14 residues. V trimming: 7 bases; J trimming: 4 bases; junction bases outside the gene matches: 9. The CDR3 loop reads CASILKQGLTEAFL. As DNA, the CDR3 is TGTGCCAGTATCTTGAAACAGGGGCTCACTGAAGCTTTCCTT.

Concerning this clonotype itself: Since a much larger clone is just one base distant, this may be a read error. CDR3 sequence: CASSNGTASGNTIYF. The CDR3 DNA follows: TGTGCCAGCAGTAATGGGACAGCCTCTGGAAACACCATATATTTT. The gene calls are TRBV2 and TRBJ1-3, with TRBD1 matching 7 bases. The trim removed 5 bases at V and 0 bases at J, leaving 4 bases unmatched. The CDR3 has 15 residues. Germline CDR1 is SNHLY and CDR2 is FYNNEI.

This clonotype was counted only a few times. V usage is TRBV19 and J usage is TRBJ2-2; D gene unclear. Trimming removed 3 bases from V and 0 bases from J, with 5 bases in between. This CDR3 region has 14 residues. Germline loops: CDR1 LNHDA, CDR2 SQIVND (reference sequence). The DNA for the CDR3 is TGTGCCAGTAGTATCACACCGAACACCGGGGAGCTGTTTTTT. Translating gives CASSITPNTGELFF.

This clonotype was detected many times. The chain links TRBV20-1 to TRBJ1-2, with 8 nucleotides matching TRBD1. In germline, CDR1 is DFQATT, CDR2 SNEGSKA (reference sequence). J was trimmed by 4 bases and V by 2 bases; bases with no gene match: 6. The CDR3 extends over 14 amino acids. CDR3 loop: CSARTAGGAYGYTF. The CDR3 coding sequence is TGCAGTGCTAGAACTGCAGGGGGCGCCTATGGCTACACCTTC.

Comment on this clonotype: With a much larger clone just one base away, this may be a read error. The V gene is TRBV18, the J gene TRBJ1-1; D gene ambiguous. The CDR3 covers 13 residues. Germline loops: CDR1 KGHSH, CDR2 LQKENI. CDR3 residues: CASSQGRNTEALF. The DNA for the CDR3 is TGTGCCAGCTCACAAGGACGGAACACTGAAGCTTTATTT.

The chain carries TRBV5-1 and TRBJ2-7, with TRBD2 matching over 10 bases. The CDR3 has 16 residues. After removal of 4 bases from V and 3 bases from J, the junction contained 10 bases not matched to a gene. Germline V gene data show CDR1 as SGHRS and CDR2 as YFSETQ. CDR3 nucleotides: TGCGCCAGCAGCCCCCGGACTAGCGGCCTTGTCTACGAGCAGTACTTC. Translating it yields CASSPRTSGLVYEQYF.

This clonotype was observed many times. The chain carries TRBV2 and TRBJ2-2, with TRBD2 as a possible D gene (6 bases). Germline V gene lookup returns CDR1 SNHLY and CDR2 FYNNEI. Trimming took 5 bases from V and 5 from J, leaving 12 bases between them. CDR3 size: 14 residues. DNA for the CDR3: TGTGCCAGCAGTACTAGCTTACGGACCGGGGAGCTGTTTTTT. Protein product: CASSTSLRTGELFF. Looking up the rest from reference TRBV2 and TRBJ2-2 gives the full variable domain: EPEVTQTPSHQVTQMGQEVILRCVPISNHLYFYWYRQILGQKVEFLVSFYNNEISEKSEIFDDQFSVERPDGSNFTLKIRSTKLEDSAMYFCASSTSLRTGELFFGEGSRLTVL.

The chain joins TRBV15 to TRBJ2-7; 8 positions agree with TRBD2. J lost 1 base, V lost 6 bases, and 2 bases had no gene match. The CDR3 extends over 13 amino acids. Germline V gene lookup returns CDR1 LNHNV and CDR2 YYDKDF (reference sequence). The DNA for the CDR3 is TGTGCCACCAGACTAGCGGAGTCCTACGAGCAGTACTTC. It codes for CATRLAESYEQYF.

The chain links TRBV30 to TRBJ2-3; possibly TRBD2 for D (5 bases). Trimming stripped 0 bases from V and 4 bases from J, with 17 bases between. From germline, CDR1 is GTSNPN and CDR2 SVGIG (reference sequence). The CDR3 loop spans 16 amino acids. As DNA, the CDR3 is TGTGCCTGGAGTGTACGTCGGGGTGGACTCGCAGATACGCAGTATTTT. Protein product: CAWSVRRGGLADTQYF.